A selection of T cell receptor beta chains follows, all from one sample in a study of PD-1 blockade in classical Hodgkin lymphoma. Assay: immunoSEQ multiplex PCR; the TCRdb copy retains only in-frame clones and omits some. The sample yields about 85,000 clones, approximately 90% seen once. The material was peripheral blood mononuclear cells (PBMCs), obtained before the fourth cycle of nivolumab. The receptors originated from a human donor with classical Hodgkin lymphoma. CDR3s leave out the opening cysteine and the closing phenylalanine or tryptophan.

v_gene	j_gene	CDR3aa
TRBV18	TRBJ1-2	ASSPTGSNYGYT
TRBV5-1	TRBJ2-7	ASSLGQGINEQY
TRBV27	TRBJ1-5	ASSLSAQGWNQPQH
TRBV23-1	TRBJ2-2	ASTRTGGTGELF
TRBV30	TRBJ2-5	AWSVMGGETQY
TRBV7-2	TRBJ2-7	ASSLVGVYEQY
TRBV10-3	TRBJ2-7	AISAPGTIYEQY
TRBV7-9	TRBJ2-1	ASSLVPDEQF
TRBV18	TRBJ2-5	ASSVQGQETQY
TRBV5-1	TRBJ2-5	ASSLRVARETQY
TRBV2	TRBJ1-2	ASSEVQQVHGYT
TRBV9	TRBJ2-7	ASSGDSYEQY
TRBV29-1	TRBJ2-7	SVEESPMDEQY
TRBV18	TRBJ1-5	ASSLGQTNQPQH
TRBV9	TRBJ1-2	ASSGNYGYT
TRBV7-6	TRBJ1-1	ASRDQPTGPKTEAF
TRBV7-3	TRBJ2-2	ASSPQGGTGELF
TRBV10-1	TRBJ1-2	ASSESHRDYGYT
TRBV29-1	TRBJ2-5	SVEGGPKLQETQY
TRBV5-6	TRBJ2-3	ASSLSLDYTDTQY
TRBV5-8	TRBJ2-7	ASSRTGTGTYEQY
TRBV30	TRBJ1-2	AWKWGPEGHGYT
TRBV6-6	TRBJ2-7	ASSYGLGLEQY
TRBV7-8	TRBJ1-3	ASSSRRGRRLSGNTIY
TRBV7-6	TRBJ1-2	ASSLGPGYGYT
TRBV6-1	TRBJ2-7	ASRRGAGVSYEQY
TRBV25-1	TRBJ2-3	ASSEWTSGRSTDTQY
TRBV21-1	TRBJ2-5	ASSKVCIWGHQETQY
TRBV5-1	TRBJ1-2	ASSLGAYPFYGYT
TRBV25-1	TRBJ1-5	AIPAGWGTQVYQPQH
TRBV7-2	TRBJ1-3	ASSLRGSSGNTIY
TRBV13	TRBJ2-5	ASSLVGRQETQY
TRBV11-2	TRBJ2-1	ASSLGERGAYFFYNEQF
TRBV4-2	TRBJ1-2	ARPRRTNYGYT
TRBV18	TRBJ1-3	ASSQQGPSGNTIY
TRBV5-6	TRBJ2-5	ASSLGGRVETQY
TRBV6-1	TRBJ2-2	ASSFERGGGGELF
TRBV11-2	TRBJ2-7	ASSLVTRAYEQY
TRBV5-1	TRBJ1-1	ASSLDGARGTEAF
TRBV11-2	TRBJ1-4	ASSPVRAATNEKLF
TRBV4-2	TRBJ2-7	ASSQEGAGGVYEQY
TRBV14	TRBJ2-3	ASSQDELSTDTQY
TRBV28	TRBJ2-3	ASSYSGGRTDTQY
TRBV7-8	TRBJ1-2	ASSHLTQGRIYGYT
TRBV6-5	TRBJ1-2	ASTYSLIAFGYT
TRBV2	TRBJ1-1	ASSESRGFDTEAF
TRBV28	TRBJ1-2	ASSLRQLGGYT
TRBV7-8	TRBJ2-1	ASSLRGYNEQF
TRBV6-5	TRBJ2-2	ASSPRGGELF
TRBV6-6	TRBJ1-2	ASSAGDGYT
TRBV5-6	TRBJ2-3	ASSSGWESSTDTQY
TRBV4-2	TRBJ2-7	ASSQPGQNYYEQY
TRBV18	TRBJ2-3	ASNPSGGTDTQY